This paragraph covers one T cell receptor (beta chain) sequence. Its antigen is currently not known. Qualities for individual bases were not recorded, and no much larger clone is one base off. This specimen comes from a study of T cell repertoires and HLA-DP antigens (dated by TCRdb to 2017 to 2018). Study-level background: Using HeLa cells transduced to present allogeneic HLA-DP, the study set up an in vitro model of CD4+ T cell alloreactivity. Compared with self, one alloantigen differed at one amino acid in the peptide-binding groove and the other differed at under 11, modelling structurally similar versus dissimilar alloantigens. The three donors were two male and one female, with ages ranging from the 18-to-29 to the 60-to-69 age band. An average DNA input of about 0.2 ug was used for sorted CD137+CD4+ samples, compared with roughly 1,100 ng for pre-culture CD4+ samples. General findings and caveats noted by the study authors: Separate analysis of naive and memory CD4+ repertoires was not performed. An average cumulative frequency of around 35% against one allele and approximately 48% against the other was found for clones undetected before culture. The study was limited by having only three donors, by relying on a non-physiological HeLa antigen-presenting system, and by using total CD4+ responder cells. Sorted CD137+ cells showed similar clonality against both alloantigens, at approximately 0.36, which was much higher than the approximately 0.043 seen in pre-culture samples.

The CDR3 measures 14 amino acids from cysteine to phenylalanine. Kept here is only the CDR3 DNA, which spans 42 bases and is read in frame from base 1. CDR1 and CDR2, looked up from the germline V gene, are MNHEY and SVGAGI. V and J are truncated by 5 bases and 6 bases respectively, leaving an intervening sequence of 17 bases. TCRB CDR3 regions were amplified with the immunoSEQ multiplex PCR using forward primers for 54 TRBV segments and reverse primers for 13 TRBJ segments. Pre-culture CD4+ samples were sequenced at deep resolution with a target of about 220,000 T cell genomes. Sequencing of the amplicons was done on an Illumina HiSeq System, giving 87 bp reads that spanned the CDR3. In the source study's methods: PCR and sequencing errors in the reads were corrected, and alignment to IMGT reference sequences was used to define CDR3 regions. Synthetic template pools were used to estimate the numbers of templates and unique rearrangements. Clonality was calculated as 1 minus Pielou's evenness. The Daley-Smith estimator was used to estimate richness. Morisita's index served as the measure of repertoire overlap. A clone counted as low-abundance if it appeared in cultured samples but went undetected in the pre-culture repertoire of the same donor. TCRdb obtained this table from immuneACCESS and retained in-frame rearrangements with V and J assigned. These tables miss some clones; where compared with another copy, unresolved V genes account for less than half of the shortfall, and the remainder is unexplained. Clone size and the V and J calls come from that table; the DNA yielded D and trimming. The sample contains fewer than 95,000 clones, roughly 86% of them found a single time. Roughly 1.5% of the sample is taken by the ten largest.

Untouched CD4+ T cells were isolated from Ficoll-separated PBMC by magnetic bead negative selection, reaching an average purity of about 98%. Untouched CD4+ T cells were isolated from Ficoll-separated PBMC with magnetic beads, reaching around 98% purity with negligible CD8+ contamination. Donors were three healthy blood donors whose buffy coats supplied peripheral blood mononuclear cells. All three donors were CMV seronegative. The DNeasy Blood & Tissue Kit was used to extract genomic DNA. TCRB sequencing was performed on genomic DNA from sorted CD137+CD4+ cells and pre-culture CD4+ baseline samples from each subject.

This TCR was recovered from a man aged 50 to 59 in good health and CMV-seronegative. Sequencing was done on a sample of CD4+ T cells from PBMCs. The chain is encoded by TRBV6-5 joined to TRBJ2-7; the D segment could be TRBD1, given 6 matching bases. In nucleotides, the sequence is TGTGCCAGCAGTCGGACAGACCGGATGGCCGAGCAGTACTTC. It codes for CASSRTDRMAEQYF.